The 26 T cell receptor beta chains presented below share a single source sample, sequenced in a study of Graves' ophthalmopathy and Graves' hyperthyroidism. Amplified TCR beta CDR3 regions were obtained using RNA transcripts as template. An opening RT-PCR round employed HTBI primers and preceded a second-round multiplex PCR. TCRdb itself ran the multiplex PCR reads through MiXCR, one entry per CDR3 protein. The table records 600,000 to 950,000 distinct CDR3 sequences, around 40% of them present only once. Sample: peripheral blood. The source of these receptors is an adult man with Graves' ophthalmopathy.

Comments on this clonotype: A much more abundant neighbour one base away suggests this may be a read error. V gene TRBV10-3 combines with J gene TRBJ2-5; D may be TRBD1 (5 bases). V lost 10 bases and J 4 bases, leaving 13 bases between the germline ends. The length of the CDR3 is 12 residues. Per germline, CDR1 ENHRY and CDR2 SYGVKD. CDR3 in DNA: TGTGCCAGCAGCCACAGGCGAGAGACCCAGTACTTC. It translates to CASSHRRETQYF.

The CDR3 reads CASTRMGGDTIYF. DNA of the CDR3: TGTGCCAGCACCCGAATGGGGGGTGACACCATATATTTT. This chain connects TRBV10-3 to TRBJ1-3; D is perhaps TRBD1 (5 bases). The CDR3 runs to 13 residues. The germline V gene has CDR1 ENHRY and CDR2 SYGVKD. Trimming stripped 10 bases from V and 8 bases from J, with 18 bases between.

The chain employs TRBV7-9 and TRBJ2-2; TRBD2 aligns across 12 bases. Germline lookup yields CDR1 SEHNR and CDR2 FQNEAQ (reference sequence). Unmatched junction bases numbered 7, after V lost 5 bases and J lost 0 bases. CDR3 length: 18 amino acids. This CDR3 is CASSRGASGRANTGELFF. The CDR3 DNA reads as TGTGCCAGCAGCAGAGGGGCTAGCGGGAGGGCGAACACCGGGGAGCTGTTTTTT.

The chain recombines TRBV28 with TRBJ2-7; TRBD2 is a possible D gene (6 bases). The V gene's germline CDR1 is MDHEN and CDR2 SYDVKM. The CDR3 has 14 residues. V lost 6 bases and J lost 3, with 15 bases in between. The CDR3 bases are TGTGCCAGCAGAACTGCGGGAACTTTCTACGAGCAGTACTTC. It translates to CASRTAGTFYEQYF.

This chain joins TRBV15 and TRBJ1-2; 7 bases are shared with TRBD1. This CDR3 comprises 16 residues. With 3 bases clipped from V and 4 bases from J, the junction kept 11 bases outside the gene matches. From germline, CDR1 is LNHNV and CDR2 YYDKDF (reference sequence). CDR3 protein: CATSSLAPGTAYGYTF. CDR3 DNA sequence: TGTGCCACCAGCAGTTTAGCCCCCGGGACAGCCTATGGCTACACCTTC.

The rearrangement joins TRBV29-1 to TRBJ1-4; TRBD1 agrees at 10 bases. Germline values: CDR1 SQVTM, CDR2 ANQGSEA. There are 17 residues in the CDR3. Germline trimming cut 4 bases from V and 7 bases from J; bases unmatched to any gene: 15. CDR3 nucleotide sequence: TGCAGCGTTGCAAGTTTTCGGAGCGGGACAGGGGCTGAAAAACTGTTTTTT. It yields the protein CSVASFRSGTGAEKLFF.

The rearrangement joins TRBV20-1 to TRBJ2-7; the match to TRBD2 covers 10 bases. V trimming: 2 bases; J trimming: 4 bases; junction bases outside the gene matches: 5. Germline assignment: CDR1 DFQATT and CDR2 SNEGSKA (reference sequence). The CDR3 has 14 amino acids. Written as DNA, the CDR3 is TGCAGTGCTAGAACCCTAGCGGGAGAATACGAGCAGTACTTC. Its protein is CSARTLAGEYEQYF.

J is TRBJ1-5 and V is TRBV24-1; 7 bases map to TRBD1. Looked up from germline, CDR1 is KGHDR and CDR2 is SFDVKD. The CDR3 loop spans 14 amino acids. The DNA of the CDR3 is TGTGCTAGGCGGTCAGGGAGGGGGCATCAGCCCCAGCATTTT. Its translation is CARRSGRGHQPQHF.

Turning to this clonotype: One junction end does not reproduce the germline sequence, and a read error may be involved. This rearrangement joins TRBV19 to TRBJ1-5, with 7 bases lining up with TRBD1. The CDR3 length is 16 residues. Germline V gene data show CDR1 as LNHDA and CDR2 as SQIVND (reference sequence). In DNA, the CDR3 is TGTGCCAGTAGGAGCAGGGGGAGGAATAGCAGTCAGCCCCAGCATTTT. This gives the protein CASRSRGRNSSQPQHF.

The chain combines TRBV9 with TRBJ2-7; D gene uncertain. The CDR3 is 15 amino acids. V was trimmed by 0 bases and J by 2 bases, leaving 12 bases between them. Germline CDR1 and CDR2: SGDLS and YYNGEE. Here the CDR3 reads CASSVGGGFPYEQYF. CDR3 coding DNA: TGTGCCAGCAGCGTAGGAGGCGGTTTTCCCTACGAGCAGTACTTC.

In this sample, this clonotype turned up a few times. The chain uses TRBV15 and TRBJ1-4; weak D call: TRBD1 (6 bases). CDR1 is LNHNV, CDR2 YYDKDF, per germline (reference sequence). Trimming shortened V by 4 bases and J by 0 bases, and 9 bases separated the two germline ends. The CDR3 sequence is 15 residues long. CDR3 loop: CATSTSGATNEKLFF. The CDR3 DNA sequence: TGTGCCACCAGCACTTCAGGGGCAACTAATGAAAAACTGTTTTTT.

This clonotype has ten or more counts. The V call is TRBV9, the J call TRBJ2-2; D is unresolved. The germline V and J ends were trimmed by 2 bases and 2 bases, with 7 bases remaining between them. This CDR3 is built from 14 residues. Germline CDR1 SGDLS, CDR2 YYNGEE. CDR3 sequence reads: CASSVAPNTGELFF. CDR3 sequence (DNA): TGTGCCAGCAGCGTTGCCCCAAACACCGGGGAGCTGTTTTTT.

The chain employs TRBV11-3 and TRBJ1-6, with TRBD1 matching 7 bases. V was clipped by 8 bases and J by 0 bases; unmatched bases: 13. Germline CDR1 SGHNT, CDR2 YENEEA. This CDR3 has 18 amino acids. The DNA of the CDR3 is TGTGCCAGCTCATCTCCGCAGGGGGACAGCTCCTATAATTCACCCCTCCACTTT. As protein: CASSSPQGDSSYNSPLHF.

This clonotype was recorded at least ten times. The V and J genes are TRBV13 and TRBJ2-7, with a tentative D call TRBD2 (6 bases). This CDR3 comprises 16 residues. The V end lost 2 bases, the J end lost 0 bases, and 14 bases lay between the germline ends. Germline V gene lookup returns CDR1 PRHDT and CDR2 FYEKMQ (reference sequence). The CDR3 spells CASSLQSGRISYEQYF. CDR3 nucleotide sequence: TGTGCCAGCAGCTTACAAAGTGGGAGGATCTCCTACGAGCAGTACTTC.

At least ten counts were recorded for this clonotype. CDR3: CASSLARLAGYQETQYF. DNA of the CDR3: TGTGCCAGCAGCTTAGCGAGGCTAGCGGGCTACCAAGAGACCCAGTACTTC. The V and J genes are TRBV7-9 and TRBJ2-5; 8 bases are shared with TRBD2. The V gene's germline CDR1 is SEHNR and CDR2 FQNEAQ (reference sequence). CDR3 length: 17 residues. Trimming at V came to 0 bases and at J to 0 bases, leaving 6 bases not matched to a gene.

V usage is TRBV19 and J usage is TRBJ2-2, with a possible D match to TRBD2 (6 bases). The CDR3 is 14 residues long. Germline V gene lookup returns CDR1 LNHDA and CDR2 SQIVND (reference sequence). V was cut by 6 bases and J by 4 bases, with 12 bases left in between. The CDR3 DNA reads TGTGCCAGTAGGGGGGGAAGGAGCACCGGGGAGCTGTTTTTT. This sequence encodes CASRGGRSTGELFF.

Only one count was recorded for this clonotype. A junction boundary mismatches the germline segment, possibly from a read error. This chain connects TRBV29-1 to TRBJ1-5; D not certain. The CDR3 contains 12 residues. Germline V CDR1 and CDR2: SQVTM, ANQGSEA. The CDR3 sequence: CSVRGPNQPQHF. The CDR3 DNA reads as TGCAGCGTCAGAGGTCCAAATCAGCCTCAGCATTTT.

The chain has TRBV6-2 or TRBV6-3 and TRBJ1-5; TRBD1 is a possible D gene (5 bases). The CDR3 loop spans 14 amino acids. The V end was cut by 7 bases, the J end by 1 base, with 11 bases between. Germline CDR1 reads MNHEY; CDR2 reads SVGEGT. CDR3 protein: CASNLGLSNQPQHF. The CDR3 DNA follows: TGTGCCAGCAACCTGGGGCTCAGCAATCAGCCCCAGCATTTT.

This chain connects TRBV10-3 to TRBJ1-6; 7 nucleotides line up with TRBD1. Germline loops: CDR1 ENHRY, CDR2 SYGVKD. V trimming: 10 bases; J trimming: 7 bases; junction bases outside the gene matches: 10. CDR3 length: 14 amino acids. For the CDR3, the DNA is TGTGCCAGCCCACCACAGGGGATGAATTCACCCCTCCACTTT. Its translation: CASPPQGMNSPLHF.

The CDR3 is CASSLDPGQALGEQYF. The CDR3 coding sequence is TGTGCCAGCAGCTTAGACCCGGGACAGGCCCTGGGGGAGCAGTACTTC. The genes are TRBV7-2 and TRBJ2-7; 8 bases agree with TRBD1. The CDR3 consists of 16 residues. Germline values: CDR1 SGHTA, CDR2 FQGNSA. V lost 1 base, J lost 7 bases, and 12 bases stayed unmatched.

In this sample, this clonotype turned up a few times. CDR3 loop: CASSISLGFGGTEAFF. The CDR3 DNA follows: TGTGCCAGTAGTATCAGCCTGGGGTTTGGAGGCACTGAAGCTTTCTTT. The V and J genes are TRBV19 and TRBJ1-1; D is ambiguous. With 3 bases removed from V and 4 bases from J, the gap between germline ends came to 18 bases. CDR1 and CDR2 (germline): LNHDA, SQIVND (reference sequence). The CDR3 runs 16 residues.

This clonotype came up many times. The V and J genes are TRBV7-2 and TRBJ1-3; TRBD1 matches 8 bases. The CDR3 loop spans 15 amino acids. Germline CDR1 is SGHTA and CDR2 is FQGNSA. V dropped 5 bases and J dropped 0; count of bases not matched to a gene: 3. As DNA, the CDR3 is TGTGCCAGCAGCCGAGGGACAGGCTCTGGAAACACCATATATTTT. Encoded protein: CASSRGTGSGNTIYF.

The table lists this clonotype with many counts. The DNA of the CDR3 is TGCAGCGTTGAATACGACAGAGTGAACACTGAAGCTTTCTTT. This codes for CSVEYDRVNTEAFF. This chain uses TRBV29-1 with TRBJ1-1; TRBD1 is a possible D gene (5 bases). Germline V CDR1 and CDR2: SQVTM, ANQGSEA. The CDR3 covers 14 residues. The V gene lost 2 bases and the J gene lost 0 bases, with 10 bases spanning the gap.

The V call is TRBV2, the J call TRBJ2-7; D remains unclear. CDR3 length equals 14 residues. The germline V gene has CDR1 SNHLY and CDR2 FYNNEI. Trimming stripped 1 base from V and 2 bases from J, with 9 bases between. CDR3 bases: TGTGCCAGCAGTGAAGGGACGGTAGCCTACGAGCAGTACTTC. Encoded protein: CASSEGTVAYEQYF.

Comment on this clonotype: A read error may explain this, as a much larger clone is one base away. CDR3 nucleotides: TGTGCCAGCAGCCTCCCCTACCAGAACTCCTACGAGCAGTACTTC. It is translated as CASSLPYQNSYEQYF. The chain recombines TRBV7-8 with TRBJ2-7; D is undetermined. CDR3 length equals 15 residues. Trimming removed 5 bases from V and 0 bases from J, with 14 bases in between. Germline values: CDR1 SGHVS, CDR2 FQNEAQ.

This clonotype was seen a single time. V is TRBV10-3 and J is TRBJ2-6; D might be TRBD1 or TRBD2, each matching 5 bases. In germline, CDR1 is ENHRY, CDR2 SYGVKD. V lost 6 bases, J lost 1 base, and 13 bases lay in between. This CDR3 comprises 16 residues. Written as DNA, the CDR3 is TGTGCCATCAGGAGGGGCAGCGTATCTGGGGCCAACGTCCTGACTTTC. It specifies CAIRRGSVSGANVLTF.